This T cell receptor (beta chain) was documented in a study of blood T cell repertoires in COVID-19. Study-level information: The cDNA or gDNA used as material had been derived from T cells, B-cell-depleted T cells, or PBMCs.

Assay: immunoSEQ multiplex PCR; the TCRdb copy retains only in-frame clones and omits some. Of hundreds of thousands of clones in the sample, 87% were seen once. V lost 2 bases and J lost 3; bases outside the gene matches: 6. Germline CDR1 reads SGHRS; CDR2 reads YFSETQ. The CDR3 sequence is 16 residues long. The receptor's source is a man in his fifties or sixties who had recovered from COVID-19. The sequenced sample was peripheral blood. The gene calls are TRBV5-1 and TRBJ1-3, with TRBD1 identical over 9 bases. CDR3 in amino acids: CASSLSGTGLGNTIYF. CDR3 nucleotides: TGCGCCAGCAGCTTATCCGGGACAGGGCTTGGAAACACCATATATTTT.